The 14 T cell receptor beta chains reported below all come from one sample, sequenced in a study of radiotherapy plus CTLA-4 blockade in lung cancer. TCRdb's copy holds only in-frame clones and misses some; the assay was immunoSEQ multiplex PCR. The data show fewer than 55,000 clones, more than 70% seen once. The starting material was peripheral blood, obtained from a patient treated with radiotherapy plus ipilimumab. The receptors were sampled from a human donor with non-small cell lung cancer whose response to radiotherapy plus ipilimumab could not be evaluated.

The rearrangement joins TRBV25-1 to TRBJ2-3; 7 bases map to TRBD1. The CDR3 loop spans 14 amino acids. Germline V gene lookup returns CDR1 MGHDK and CDR2 SYGVNS. V was pared by 4 bases and J by 1 base, with 2 bases of the junction left unmatched. The CDR3, as DNA: TGTGCCAGCAGTGTTACAGGGGGCACAGATACGCAGTATTTT. Its translation: CASSVTGGTDTQYF.

This clone was detected once. This rearrangement joins TRBV27 to TRBJ1-2, with D possibly being TRBD1 (5 bases). The CDR3 runs to 14 residues. With 2 bases removed from V and 5 bases from J, the gap between germline ends came to 12 bases. CDR1 is MNHEY, CDR2 SMNVEV, per germline (reference sequence). CDR3 DNA sequence: TGTGCCAGCAGTTTAAAGGGGATAGGGTATGGCTACACCTTC. Its protein product is CASSLKGIGYGYTF.

V and J are TRBV27 and TRBJ2-7; possible D gene TRBD1, 5 bases. Germline V gene sequence: CDR1 MNHEY, CDR2 SMNVEV (reference sequence). V gave up 2 bases and J gave up 4 bases, with 9 bases separating them. The CDR3 is 13 residues long. Here the CDR3 reads CASSLRSGYEQYF. CDR3 coding DNA: TGTGCCAGCAGTTTACGGTCAGGGTACGAGCAGTACTTC.

The table lists this clone with a count of one. The V call is TRBV4-3, the J call TRBJ2-7; D might be TRBD2 (6 bases). Trimming took 4 bases from V and 2 from J, leaving 15 bases between them. CDR3 size: 15 residues. The germline V gene has CDR1 LGHNA and CDR2 YSLEER. In DNA form, the CDR3 reads TGCGCCAGCAGCCCGGTCGGGACTTCGACCTACGAGCAGTACTTC. Amino acids: CASSPVGTSTYEQYF.

V gene TRBV5-1 combines with J gene TRBJ2-7, with TRBD2 identical over 10 bases. With the DNA end fitting TRBJ2-1 better, the J assignment may be wrong. The CDR3 loop spans 14 amino acids. The germline gives CDR1 SGHRS, CDR2 YFSETQ. The CDR3 bases are TGCGCCAGCTCGGAGCGGGGGGGCAACAATGAGCAGTTCTTC. Amino acids: CASSERGGNNEQFF.

The rearrangement uses TRBV27 and TRBJ1-5; perhaps TRBD1 as D (6 bases). V lost 1 base and J lost 2, with 12 bases in between. The CDR3 contains 16 residues. Germline V gene lookup returns CDR1 MNHEY and CDR2 SMNVEV (reference sequence). CDR3 residues: CASSLWASGGNQPQHF. CDR3 DNA: TGTGCCAGCAGTTTATGGGCGTCAGGGGGCAATCAGCCCCAGCATTTT.

The gene calls are TRBV19 and TRBJ1-1; 7 nucleotides line up with TRBD1. This CDR3 contains 13 residues. The V segment lost 6 bases and the J segment 8 bases; nucleotides outside the gene matches: 9. Germline CDR1 LNHDA, CDR2 SQIVND (reference sequence). CDR3 bases: TGTGCCAGTAGGCCAAACCGGGACAGAGAAGCTTTCTTT. Translated, it gives CASRPNRDREAFF. Based on the CDR3 plus reference TRBV19 and TRBJ1-1, the full variable domain is DGGITQSPKYLFRKEGQNVTLSCEQNLNHDAMYWYRQDPGQGLRLIYYSQIVNDFQKGDIAEGYSVSREKKESFPLTVTSAQKNPTAFYLCASRPNRDREAFFGQGTRLTVV.

The chain is built from TRBV4-1 and TRBJ2-7, with 9 bases lining up with TRBD1. Trimming cost V 3 bases and J 0 bases; bases outside gene matches: 3. Germline V gene lookup returns CDR1 MGHRA and CDR2 YSYEKL. The CDR3 runs 15 residues. CDR3: CASSHGQGPSYEQYF. Written as DNA, the CDR3 is TGCGCCAGCAGCCATGGACAGGGGCCCTCCTACGAGCAGTACTTC.

The chain is built from TRBV6-5 and TRBJ1-2; 7 bases agree with TRBD1. Germline-derived CDR1 and CDR2 are MNHEY and SVGAGI. The CDR3 loop spans 15 amino acids. The V segment lost 2 bases and the J segment 7 bases; nucleotides outside the gene matches: 10. CDR3 amino acids: CASSYKRKGAGGYTF. The CDR3 DNA reads TGTGCCAGCAGTTACAAGCGGAAGGGGGCCGGTGGCTACACCTTC.

The chain has TRBV7-9 and TRBJ2-3, with TRBD2 matching over 10 bases. The CDR3 spans 16 residues. The germline CDR1 and CDR2 sequences are SEHNR and FQNEAQ (reference sequence). The V and J ends lost 7 bases and 3 bases, in that order; junction bases with no gene match: 10. CDR3 coding DNA: TGTGCCAGCACCCCATCTAGCGGGAGCCGAACAGATACGCAGTATTTT. Protein: CASTPSSGSRTDTQYF.

The rearrangement links TRBV5-4 to TRBJ1-2; perhaps TRBD1 as D (6 bases). The CDR3 totals 16 residues. Trimming pared 4 bases from V and 2 bases from J, leaving 18 bases between. Germline assignment: CDR1 SGHNT and CDR2 YYREEE (reference sequence). CDR3 bases: TGTGCCAGCAGCCTTGTTGGGGGCGGGCGGAACTATGGCTACACCTTC. Protein product: CASSLVGGGRNYGYTF.

The chain carries TRBV9 and TRBJ1-3; D remains unclear. This CDR3 has 14 amino acids. Germline V CDR1 and CDR2: SGDLS, YYNGEE. Trimming stripped 3 bases from V and 1 base from J, with 8 bases between. This chain's CDR3 is CASSAGRSGNTIYF. As DNA, the CDR3 is TGTGCCAGCAGCGCCGGTAGATCTGGAAACACCATATATTTT.

V gene TRBV19 combines with J gene TRBJ1-5; no definite D call. The V gene lost 4 bases and the J gene lost 7 bases, with 8 bases spanning the gap. This CDR3 spans 12 amino acids. From germline, CDR1 is LNHDA and CDR2 SQIVND (reference sequence). CDR3 bases: TGTGCCAGTAGTACCCTGGGCCAGCCCCAGCATTTT. It encodes CASSTLGQPQHF.

The chain uses TRBV6-5 and TRBJ1-2, with TRBD1 matching 9 bases. J gave up 6 bases and V 2 bases, and 4 bases lay outside the gene matches. The CDR3 runs to 14 residues. Looked up from germline, CDR1 is MNHEY and CDR2 is SVGAGI. The CDR3 spells CASSYEGQGHGYTF. The CDR3 region has the DNA TGTGCCAGCAGTTACGAGGGACAGGGCCATGGCTACACCTTC.